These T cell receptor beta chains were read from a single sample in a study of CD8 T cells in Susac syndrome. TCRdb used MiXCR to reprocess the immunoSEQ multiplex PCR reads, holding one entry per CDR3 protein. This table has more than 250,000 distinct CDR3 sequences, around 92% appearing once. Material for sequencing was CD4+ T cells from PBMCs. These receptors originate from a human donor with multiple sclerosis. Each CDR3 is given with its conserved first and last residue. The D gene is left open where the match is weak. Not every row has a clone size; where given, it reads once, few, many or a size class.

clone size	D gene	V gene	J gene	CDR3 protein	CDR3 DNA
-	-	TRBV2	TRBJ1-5	CASSYQWGNQPQHF	TGTGCCAGCAGTTACCAGTGGGGCAATCAGCCCCAGCATTTT
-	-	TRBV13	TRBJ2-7	CASSVSPFRTGLGGQYF	TGTGCCAGCAGCGTATCCCCTTTCCGGACTGGGCTGGGTGGGCAGTACTTC
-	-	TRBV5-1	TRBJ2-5	CASSLVSRGVLETQYF	TGCGCCAGCAGCTTGGTATCCAGGGGTGTTTTAGAGACCCAGTACTTC
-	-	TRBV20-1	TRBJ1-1	CSASGPTNTEAFF	TGCAGTGCTTCGGGACCAACGAACACTGAAGCTTTCTTT
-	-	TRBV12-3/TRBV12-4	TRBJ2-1	CASSVGGGRYNEQFF	TGTGCCAGCAGTGTCGGAGGAGGGCGGTACAATGAGCAGTTCTTC
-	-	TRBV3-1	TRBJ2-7	CASSLGGSREQYF	TGTGCCAGCAGCCTAGGGGGGTCGCGCGAGCAGTACTTC
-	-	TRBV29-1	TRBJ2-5	CSVEVGLQETQYF	TGCAGCGTTGAGGTGGGCCTCCAAGAGACCCAGTACTTC
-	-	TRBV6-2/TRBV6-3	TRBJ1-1	CASRDSPLLTEAFF	TGTGCCAGCAGGGACAGCCCCCTCCTCACTGAAGCTTTCTTT
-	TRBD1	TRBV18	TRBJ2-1	CASSPWTGEDEQFF	TGTGCCAGCTCACCATGGACAGGGGAGGATGAGCAGTTCTTC
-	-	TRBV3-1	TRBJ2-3	CASSQVGTDTDTQYF	TGTGCCAGCAGCCAAGTTGGAACGGACACAGATACGCAGTATTTT
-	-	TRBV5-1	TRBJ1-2	CASSLGTDVYGYTF	TGCGCCAGCAGCTTGGGGACAGATGTCTATGGCTACACCTTC
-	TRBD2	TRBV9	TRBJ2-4	CASSAGTSGNIQYF	TGTGCCAGCAGCGCCGGGACTAGCGGGAACATTCAGTACTTC
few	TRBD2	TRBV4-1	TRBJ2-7	CASSPGTRRYEQYF	TGCGCCAGCAGCCCCGGGACTAGGAGATACGAGCAGTACTTC
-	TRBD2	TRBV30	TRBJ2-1	CAWSVPVSGGGNEQFF	TGTGCCTGGAGTGTACCGGTTAGCGGGGGCGGCAATGAGCAGTTCTTC
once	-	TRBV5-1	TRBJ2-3	CASSLLGVGTDTQYF	TGCGCCAGCAGCTTGCTGGGGGTGGGCACAGATACGCAGTATTTT
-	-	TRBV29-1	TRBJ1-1	CSVGQGPSNTEAFF	TGCAGCGTTGGGCAGGGGCCCTCGAACACTGAAGCTTTCTTT
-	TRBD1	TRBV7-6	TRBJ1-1	CASSLTGAITEAFF	TGTGCCAGCAGCTTGACAGGGGCCATCACTGAAGCTTTCTTT
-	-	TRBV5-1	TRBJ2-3	CASSFRQPSTDTQYF	TGCGCCAGCAGCTTTCGACAGCCTAGCACAGATACGCAGTATTTT
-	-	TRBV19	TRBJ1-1	CASSISDRGGTEAFF	TGTGCCAGTAGTATTTCCGATAGAGGGGGCACTGAAGCTTTCTTT
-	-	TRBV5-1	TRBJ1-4	CASSPSSTNEKLFF	TGCGCCAGCAGCCCCAGCTCAACTAATGAAAAACTGTTTTTT
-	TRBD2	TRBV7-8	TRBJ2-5	CASSSGTSGAIQETQYF	TGTGCCAGCAGCTCAGGGACTAGCGGGGCGATACAAGAGACCCAGTACTTC
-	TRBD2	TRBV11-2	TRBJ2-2	CASSLRGIAGGFAGELFF	TGTGCCAGCAGCTTAAGGGGAATAGCGGGAGGCTTTGCCGGGGAGCTGTTTTTT
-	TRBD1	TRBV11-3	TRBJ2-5	CASSFDRGWQETQYF	TGTGCCAGCAGCTTCGACAGGGGGTGGCAAGAGACCCAGTACTTC
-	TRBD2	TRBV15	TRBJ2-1	CATSRDLAGANEQFF	TGTGCCACCAGCAGAGATCTAGCGGGGGCTAATGAGCAGTTCTTC
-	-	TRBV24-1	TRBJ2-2	CATSRVTGELFF	TGTGCCACCTCCCGCGTCACCGGGGAGCTGTTTTTT
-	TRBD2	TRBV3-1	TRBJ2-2	CASSSPTSGRTGELFF	TGTGCCAGCAGCTCCCCGACTAGCGGGAGGACCGGGGAGCTGTTTTTT
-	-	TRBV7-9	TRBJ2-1	CASSPTPSAAGPKFF	TGTGCCAGCAGCCCGACCCCCTCCGCGGCGGGACCTAAGTTCTTC
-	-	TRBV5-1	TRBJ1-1	CASSLLGPTYTEAFF	TGCGCCAGCAGCTTACTAGGGCCTACCTACACTGAAGCTTTCTTT
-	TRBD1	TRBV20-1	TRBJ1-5	CSAQTGVGNQPRHF	TGCAGTGCCCAAACAGGGGTGGGCAATCAGCCCCGGCATTTT
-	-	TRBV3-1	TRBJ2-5	CASSQAGSSHQETQYF	TGTGCCAGCAGCCAAGCCGGCAGCAGCCACCAAGAGACCCAGTACTTC
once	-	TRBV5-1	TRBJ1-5	CASSLDGGYQPQHF	TGCGCCAGCAGCTTAGATGGGGGCTATCAGCCCCAGCATTTT
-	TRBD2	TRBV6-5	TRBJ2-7	CASSYSQPGGGYEQYF	TGTGCCAGCAGTTACTCGCAGCCGGGGGGTGGTTACGAGCAGTACTTC